One sample yielded the 26 T cell receptor beta chains listed below, sequenced in a study of blood T cell repertoires in COVID-19. Sequencing used immunoSEQ multiplex PCR; TCRdb keeps in-frame clones, though not all of them. The repertoire holds some 150,000 clones, roughly 85% seen once, with around 3.2% in the top ten. The sample comprised peripheral blood. The source of these receptors is a man between 45 and 60 years old with acute or convalescent COVID-19.

For the CDR3, the DNA is TGTGCCAGCAGCCCATCGCCGGGACAGGGGCGAAGGTATAGCAATCAGCCCCAGCATTTT. Protein product: CASSPSPGQGRRYSNQPQHF. This chain joins TRBV9 and TRBJ1-5; 10 bases map to TRBD1. CDR1 is SGDLS and CDR2 is YYNGEE in the germline V gene. CDR3 size: 20 residues. The junction had 16 bases not matched to a gene; V was cut back by 4 bases and J by 0 bases.

V usage is TRBV28 and J usage is TRBJ2-3; D not resolved. CDR1 MDHEN and CDR2 SYDVKM come from the germline V gene. The CDR3 runs to 12 residues. V lost 6 bases and J 11 bases, leaving 15 bases between the germline ends. The CDR3 loop reads CASRFSQGEQYF. CDR3 DNA sequence: TGTGCCAGCAGATTTAGCCAAGGCGAGCAGTATTTT.

This clone was observed many times. The gene calls are TRBV2 and TRBJ1-5; 7 nucleotides align to TRBD1. V trimming: 7 bases; J trimming: 0 bases; junction bases outside the gene matches: 6. The CDR3 totals 15 residues. CDR1 and CDR2 (germline): SNHLY, FYNNEI. DNA for the CDR3: TGTGCCAGCACGGGACAGACACATAGCAATCAGCCCCAGCATTTT. Protein: CASTGQTHSNQPQHF.

The count of this clone is one. The chain employs TRBV6-5 and TRBJ1-1, with D possibly being TRBD1 (6 bases). CDR1 MNHEY and CDR2 SVGAGI come from the germline V gene. With 7 bases removed from V and 6 bases from J, the gap between germline ends came to 12 bases. The CDR3 is 12 amino acids. The CDR3 spells CASTLGQPEAFF. CDR3 nucleotides: TGTGCCAGCACTCTAGGACAGCCTGAAGCTTTCTTT.

The chain joins TRBV9 to TRBJ1-2; no clear D gene. The V gene lost 0 bases and the J gene lost 5 bases, with 17 bases spanning the gap. This CDR3 has 16 residues. Germline V gives CDR1 SGDLS, CDR2 YYNGEE. The CDR3 region has the DNA TGTGCCAGCAGCGTAGACTACCGGGTTTCCCAGTATGGCTACACCTTC. Translated, it gives CASSVDYRVSQYGYTF. Together with reference TRBV9 and TRBJ1-2, the CDR3 gives the full variable domain: DSGVTQTPKHLITATGQRVTLRCSPRSGDLSVYWYQQSLDQGLQFLIQYYNGEERAKGNILERFSAQQFPDLHSELNLSSLELGDSALYFCASSVDYRVSQYGYTFGSGTRLTVV.

The V gene is TRBV29-1, the J gene TRBJ2-5; D remains ambiguous. The CDR3 is 12 residues long. Germline values: CDR1 SQVTM, CDR2 ANQGSEA. The germline V and J ends were trimmed by 3 bases and 1 base, with 6 bases remaining between them. CDR3 in DNA: TGCAGCGTTGACAGTCCCCAAGAGACCCAGTACTTC. Translation: CSVDSPQETQYF.

V usage is TRBV3-1 (or the pseudogene TRBV3-2) and J usage is TRBJ1-5; unclear D gene. Germline-derived CDR1 and CDR2 are LGHDT and YNNKEL (reference sequence). V lost 8 bases and J lost 2, with 13 bases in between. This CDR3 has 14 amino acids. The CDR3 loop reads CASGGDGRNQPQHF. In DNA, the CDR3 is TGTGCCAGCGGAGGAGACGGCCGCAATCAGCCCCAGCATTTT.

This clone was seen a single time. The chain combines TRBV27 with TRBJ2-1, with 9 bases that match TRBD2. Germline lookup yields CDR1 MNHEY and CDR2 SMNVEV (reference sequence). This CDR3 spans 16 amino acids. The trim removed 3 bases at V and 6 bases at J, leaving 9 bases unmatched. Written as DNA, the CDR3 is TGTGCCAGCAGTTTGGAGCGTCTAGCGGGACGCAATGAGCAGTTCTTC. This codes for CASSLERLAGRNEQFF.

The CDR3 bases are TGTGCCAGCAGCAAAGGCCCAGGGGGAAACACCATATATTTT. Protein: CASSKGPGGNTIYF. The chain carries TRBV21-1 and TRBJ1-3; the table calls TRBD1, which could not be checked here. TRBV21-1 is assigned pseudogene status. The CDR3 covers 14 residues.

V usage is TRBV7-9 and J usage is TRBJ2-1; 7 bases are a match to TRBD1. With 3 bases clipped from V and 7 bases from J, the junction kept 6 bases outside the gene matches. Germline values: CDR1 SEHNR, CDR2 FQNEAQ (reference sequence). The CDR3 has 14 amino acids. Here the CDR3 reads CASSFYTGVNEQFF. In DNA, the CDR3 is TGTGCCAGCAGCTTCTATACAGGGGTTAATGAGCAGTTCTTC.

The V call is TRBV7-8, the J call TRBJ1-1, with D unclear. The CDR3 sequence is 13 residues long. The germline gives CDR1 SGHVS, CDR2 FQNEAQ. The V end was cut by 3 bases, the J end by 1 base, with 6 bases between. The CDR3 region is CASSLLRNTEAFF. The CDR3 nucleotides read TGTGCCAGCAGCTTGTTGCGGAACACTGAAGCTTTCTTT.

This clone was counted once. J is TRBJ1-2 and V is TRBV6-5; D unresolved. The length of the CDR3 is 14 residues. Germline CDR1 and CDR2: MNHEY and SVGAGI. Trimming took 2 bases from V and 5 from J, leaving 12 bases between them. The DNA for the CDR3 is TGTGCCAGCAGTTACGTTGGGGAGATGTATGGCTACACCTTC. Protein: CASSYVGEMYGYTF.

The rearrangement uses TRBV19 and TRBJ1-2; D is perhaps TRBD1 (5 bases). Looked up from germline, CDR1 is LNHDA and CDR2 is SQIVND (reference sequence). Deletions cut 5 bases from V and 5 bases from J, with 12 bases between. The CDR3 spans 13 residues. CDR3 in amino acids: CASSFGREYGYTF. In DNA, the CDR3 is TGTGCCAGTAGTTTCGGCAGGGAATATGGCTACACCTTC.

The CDR3 loop is CASSGGQGLNEKLFF. In DNA form, the CDR3 reads TGCGCCAGCAGCGGGGGACAGGGGCTTAATGAAAAACTGTTTTTT. The rearrangement uses TRBV5-1 and TRBJ1-4, with TRBD1 matching 10 bases. The CDR3 has 15 residues. Losses at the gene ends were 4 bases for V and 4 bases for J; bases not matched to a gene: 4. Germline V gene data show CDR1 as SGHRS and CDR2 as YFSETQ.

The gene calls are TRBV28 and TRBJ1-1; 8 nucleotides align to TRBD1. After removal of 7 bases from V and 4 bases from J, the junction contained 5 bases not matched to a gene. Germline V gene lookup returns CDR1 MDHEN and CDR2 SYDVKM. The CDR3 has 13 amino acids. The CDR3 loop reads CASKTGAVTEAFF. CDR3 coding DNA: TGTGCCAGCAAGACAGGGGCCGTCACTGAAGCTTTCTTT.

As to this clone: At one boundary the junction diverges from the germline segment, which might be a read error. J is TRBJ1-1 and V is TRBV2; 7 bases line up with TRBD1. The CDR3 extends over 12 amino acids. The germline V gene has CDR1 SNHLY and CDR2 FYNNEI. CDR3 DNA sequence: TGTGCCAGCAGAGAAGGGGGCGGTTCAGCTTTCTTT. As protein: CASREGGGSAFF. Full variable domain (outside the CDR3, taken from reference TRBV2 and TRBJ1-1): EPEVTQTPSHQVTQMGQEVILRCVPISNHLYFYWYRQILGQKVEFLVSFYNNEISEKSEIFDDQFSVERPDGSNFTLKIRSTKLEDSAMYFCASREGGGSAFFGQGTRLTVV.

V usage is TRBV4-1 and J usage is TRBJ2-6, with 7 bases that match TRBD1. V trimming: 4 bases; J trimming: 0 bases; junction bases outside the gene matches: 6. The CDR3 has 17 residues. Germline V gene sequence: CDR1 MGHRA, CDR2 YSYEKL. The CDR3 region is CASSRGQASSGANVLTF. As DNA, the CDR3 is TGCGCCAGCAGCCGTGGACAGGCGAGCTCTGGGGCCAACGTCCTGACTTTC.

As DNA, the CDR3 is TGTGCCAGCAGTTCCTTCCGGACAGGGCGGATCGAGCAGTACTTC. Translation: CASSSFRTGRIEQYF. This sequence joins TRBV6-5 and TRBJ2-7; 8 bases map to TRBD1. The germline V gene encodes CDR1 MNHEY and CDR2 SVGAGI. Germline trimming cut 4 bases from V and 6 bases from J; bases unmatched to any gene: 11. The CDR3 is 15 residues long.

This clone was counted between two and nine times. CDR3 loop: CAISETGQGNQPQHF. CDR3 nucleotide sequence: TGTGCCATCAGTGAAACAGGACAGGGCAATCAGCCCCAGCATTTT. V and J are TRBV10-3 and TRBJ1-5; 7 bases line up with TRBD1. V was pared by 3 bases and J by 2 bases, with 4 bases of the junction left unmatched. The CDR3 covers 15 residues. Germline CDR1 reads ENHRY; CDR2 reads SYGVKD.

The genes are TRBV6-6 and TRBJ1-2; TRBD1 aligns across 8 bases. With 7 bases clipped from V and 5 bases from J, the junction kept 6 bases outside the gene matches. Germline V gives CDR1 MNHNY, CDR2 SVGAGI (reference sequence). There are 13 residues in the CDR3. CDR3 residues: CASIDRGPYGYTF. The CDR3 coding sequence is TGTGCCAGCATTGACAGGGGACCGTATGGCTACACCTTC.

This clone came up once. The chain couples TRBV10-3 to TRBJ2-1; TRBD2 matches 7 bases. Germline V gene lookup returns CDR1 ENHRY and CDR2 SYGVKD. The junction had 9 bases not matched to a gene; V was cut back by 7 bases and J by 6 bases. The CDR3 has 14 residues. The CDR3 sequence: CAITVSAGSNEQFF. Written as DNA, the CDR3 is TGTGCCATCACCGTCTCAGCGGGAAGCAATGAGCAGTTCTTC.

The rearrangement uses TRBV11-2 and TRBJ1-2; maybe TRBD1 (5 bases). The CDR3 is 16 residues long. The germline V and J ends were trimmed by 5 bases and 4 bases, with 20 bases remaining between them. Per the germline V gene, CDR1 is SGHAT and CDR2 is FQNNGV. This CDR3 is CASSASRVPLIYGYTF. The DNA for the CDR3 is TGTGCCAGCAGCGCCTCCAGGGTCCCCCTCATCTATGGCTACACCTTC.

The chain carries TRBV7-9 and TRBJ1-4; 9 positions agree with TRBD1. Germline V gene sequence: CDR1 SEHNR, CDR2 FQNEAQ (reference sequence). This CDR3 has 15 amino acids. Trimming removed 5 bases from V and 6 bases from J; junction bases left unmatched: 7. Written as DNA, the CDR3 is TGTGCCAGCAGCGCCCGGGACAGGGTTTATGAAAAACTGTTTTTT. As protein: CASSARDRVYEKLFF. The full variable domain, rest sourced from reference TRBV7-9 and TRBJ1-4, is DTGVSQNPRHKITKRGQNVTFRCDPISEHNRLYWYRQTLGQGPEFLTYFQNEAQLEKSRLLSDRFSAERPKGSFSTLEIQRTEQGDSAMYLCASSARDRVYEKLFFGSGTQLSVL.

This chain joins TRBV7-6 and TRBJ2-7, with 8 positions matching TRBD2. Germline V gene data show CDR1 as SGHVS and CDR2 as FNYEAQ. CDR3 length: 15 amino acids. The junction had 4 bases not matched to a gene; V was cut back by 3 bases and J by 0 bases. The CDR3 DNA is TGTGCCAGCAGCTTCACTAGCGGAGCCTCCTACGAGCAGTACTTC. Protein: CASSFTSGASYEQYF.

This chain connects TRBV25-1 to TRBJ1-3, with 7 bases aligning to TRBD1. This CDR3 region has 14 residues. CDR1 is MGHDK, CDR2 SYGVNS, per germline. V lost 4 bases, J lost 4 bases, and 4 bases stayed unmatched. This chain's CDR3 is CASSVPGGGNTIYF. The CDR3 nucleotides are TGTGCCAGCAGTGTGCCAGGGGGAGGAAACACCATATATTTT.

V gene TRBV5-1 combines with J gene TRBJ1-6; 12 bases align to TRBD1. Looked up from germline, CDR1 is SGHRS and CDR2 is YFSETQ. With V trimmed by 4 bases and J by 6 bases, 2 bases remained unmatched. The CDR3 extends over 15 amino acids. This CDR3 reads CASSGTGGGNSPLHF. The CDR3 DNA reads as TGCGCCAGCAGCGGGACAGGGGGCGGTAATTCACCCCTCCACTTT.